What follows is one T cell receptor beta chain and its context. These data belong to a study of control samples from healthy donors and cancer patients. V gave up 0 bases and J gave up 4 bases, with 12 bases separating them. The CDR3 length is 15 residues. Per germline, CDR1 LGHNA and CDR2 YSLEER. Assay: immunoSEQ multiplex PCR; the TCRdb copy retains only in-frame clones and omits some. The sample includes some 51,000 clones, nearly 90% of them seen just once. The sequenced sample consisted of blood. The chain carries TRBV4-3 and TRBJ1-1; D is possibly TRBD1 (6 bases). The sequence was obtained from a man in his fifties or sixties in good health. CDR3 amino acids: CASSQEAGAGTEAFF. CDR3 DNA: TGCGCCAGCAGCCAAGAGGCGGGGGCAGGCACTGAAGCTTTCTTT.